The 20 T cell receptor beta chains in this list originate from one sample, sequenced in a study of blood T cell repertoires in COVID-19. Clones were read by immunoSEQ multiplex PCR, and TCRdb kept only the in-frame ones, dropping some. Here the sample spans approximately 200,000 clones, roughly 92% being singletons. Sequenced input: peripheral blood. These receptors were obtained from a man in his thirties or forties with COVID-19, enrolled during active disease.

V is TRBV28 and J is TRBJ1-2, with D possibly being TRBD1 (5 bases). The CDR3 covers 15 residues. Trimming removed 10 bases at V and 0 bases at J, with 18 bases between. CDR1 MDHEN and CDR2 SYDVKM come from the germline V gene. CDR3 DNA sequence: TGTGCCACCCGTGGAGGAGGGGCCCCTAACTATGGCTACACCTTC. Its protein is CATRGGGAPNYGYTF.

The chain combines TRBV7-2 with TRBJ1-5; 8 nucleotides match TRBD1. Germline-derived CDR1 and CDR2 are SGHTA and FQGNSA. Losses at the gene ends were 3 bases for V and 3 bases for J; bases not matched to a gene: 7. The CDR3 totals 16 residues. The CDR3 region has the DNA TGTGCCAGCAGCTTGTTTACAGGGGGAGACAATCAGCCCCAGCATTTT. Protein product: CASSLFTGGDNQPQHF.

This chain uses TRBV2 with TRBJ2-5, with D hard to call. Germline values: CDR1 SNHLY, CDR2 FYNNEI. This CDR3 is built from 12 residues. Trimming left V 7 bases short and J 1 base short, with 7 bases between. In DNA form, the CDR3 reads TGTGCCAGCACACGGGTCCAAGAGACCCAGTACTTC. Translation gives CASTRVQETQYF.

The chain has TRBV6-5 and TRBJ2-7; 7 nucleotides agree with TRBD2. J was trimmed by 4 bases and V by 7 bases; bases with no gene match: 4. The CDR3 consists of 12 residues. Per germline, CDR1 MNHEY and CDR2 SVGAGI. CDR3 in amino acids: CASTTGRYEQYF. CDR3 in DNA: TGTGCCAGCACCACCGGGAGGTACGAGCAGTACTTC.

The chain links TRBV2 to TRBJ2-6; D ambiguous. Germline V lookup: CDR1 SNHLY, CDR2 FYNNEI. The CDR3 extends over 16 amino acids. V was trimmed by 8 bases and J by 0 bases, leaving 14 bases between them. CDR3 residues: CASGSAAFSGANVLTF. For the CDR3, the DNA is TGTGCCAGCGGGTCGGCGGCTTTCTCTGGGGCCAACGTCCTGACTTTC.

This chain uses TRBV20-1 with TRBJ1-2; D call uncertain. Looked up from germline, CDR1 is DFQATT and CDR2 is SNEGSKA (reference sequence). This CDR3 comprises 11 residues. V lost 3 bases to trimming and J lost 7 bases, with 9 bases between them. The CDR3, as DNA: TGCAGTGCTAGTCCCCCGGGTGGCTACACCTTC. Translating gives CSASPPGGYTF.

Only a few counts were recorded for this clone. The chain employs TRBV4-2 and TRBJ2-7; 8 nucleotides align to TRBD2. In germline, CDR1 is LGHNA, CDR2 YNFKEQ. The junction had 5 bases not matched to a gene; V was cut back by 0 bases and J by 1 base. The CDR3 has 16 amino acids. CDR3 nucleotides: TGTGCCAGCAGCCAAGATCCAGCGGGGGCGTCCTACGAGCAGTACTTC. This gives the protein CASSQDPAGASYEQYF.

This CDR3 is CASSSGHYGYTF. The CDR3 region has the DNA TGTGCCAGCAGCTCCGGACATTATGGCTACACCTTC. The genes are TRBV5-4 and TRBJ1-2; TRBD1 might be the D (5 bases). In germline, CDR1 is SGHNT, CDR2 YYREEE (reference sequence). CDR3 size: 12 residues. The ends were cut back, 3 bases at V and 5 bases at J, with 8 bases in the middle.

This chain connects TRBV24-1 to TRBJ2-1; TRBD2 agrees at 13 bases. The J segment lost 4 bases and the V segment lost 3 bases, leaving 5 bases of the junction unmatched. The CDR3 is 17 amino acids. Per germline, CDR1 KGHDR and CDR2 SFDVKD. The DNA of the CDR3 is TGTGCCACCAGTGATCGGACTAGCGGGGGAAGGTACAATGAGCAGTTCTTC. Translated, it gives CATSDRTSGGRYNEQFF.

The V call is TRBV29-1, the J call TRBJ1-4; the D gene is possibly TRBD1 (5 bases). The length of the CDR3 is 13 residues. Per germline, CDR1 SQVTM and CDR2 ANQGSEA. Deletions cut 4 bases from V and 7 bases from J, with 13 bases between. The CDR3 loop is CSVAQGKGEKLFF. As DNA, the CDR3 is TGCAGCGTTGCTCAGGGAAAGGGTGAAAAACTGTTTTTT.

The CDR3 sequence: CASSSRVGFSYEQYF. DNA for the CDR3: TGTGCCAGCAGTTCCCGGGTCGGGTTTTCCTACGAGCAGTACTTC. The V gene is TRBV6-5, the J gene TRBJ2-7; D not certain. CDR1 is MNHEY and CDR2 is SVGAGI in the germline V gene. The V gene lost 4 bases and the J gene lost 1 base, with 14 bases spanning the gap. CDR3 size: 15 residues.

The V call is TRBV7-9, the J call TRBJ1-2; no clear D. Germline CDR1 reads SEHNR; CDR2 reads FQNEAQ (reference sequence). This CDR3 contains 12 residues. V shed 2 bases and J shed 3 bases, with 4 bases lying between them. CDR3 bases: TGTGCCAGCAGCTTACAGGACTATGGCTACACCTTC. It is translated as CASSLQDYGYTF.

The chain employs TRBV19 and TRBJ2-3, with a tentative D call TRBD2 (5 bases). The ends were cut back, 3 bases at V and 1 base at J, with 5 bases in the middle. Germline V gives CDR1 LNHDA, CDR2 SQIVND (reference sequence). The CDR3 covers 13 residues. CDR3 sequence reads: CASSMRGTDTQYF. CDR3 nucleotide sequence: TGTGCCAGTAGTATGAGGGGCACAGATACGCAGTATTTT.

This clone appeared a single time. V usage is TRBV27 and J usage is TRBJ1-1; possibly TRBD1 for D (5 bases). Germline CDR1 and CDR2: MNHEY and SMNVEV (reference sequence). V was pared by 5 bases and J by 5 bases, with 24 bases between. The CDR3 runs to 17 residues. CDR3 residues: CASSLSRLQGRRTEAFF. CDR3 sequence (DNA): TGTGCCAGCAGTCTAAGCCGCCTCCAGGGAAGGCGGACTGAAGCTTTCTTT.

The J gene is TRBJ2-7, the V gene TRBV29-1; TRBD1 matches 8 bases. CDR1 and CDR2 from the germline V gene are SQVTM and ANQGSEA. This CDR3 spans 12 amino acids. V lost 5 bases and J lost 4; bases outside the gene matches: 4. The CDR3 spells CSVRTGWYEQYF. CDR3 DNA sequence: TGCAGCGTTCGGACAGGGTGGTACGAGCAGTACTTC.

The J gene is TRBJ2-5, the V gene TRBV7-2; no clear D gene. Germline lookup yields CDR1 SGHTA and CDR2 FQGNSA. This CDR3 has 16 residues. Trimming took 1 base from V and 6 from J, leaving 18 bases between them. The CDR3 DNA sequence: TGTGCCAGCAGCTTAGAGGTTAGCTCGCTGTTAAAGACCCAGTACTTC. Translation: CASSLEVSSLLKTQYF.

The chain combines TRBV6-5 with TRBJ2-5; 8 positions agree with TRBD1. In germline, CDR1 is MNHEY, CDR2 SVGAGI. V lost 5 bases, J lost 5 bases, and 10 bases stayed unmatched. CDR3 length equals 15 residues. The CDR3 coding sequence is TGTGCCAGCAGTAGAGTCGGACAGGGTGTGGAGACCCAGTACTTC. This gives the protein CASSRVGQGVETQYF.

The chain combines TRBV19 with TRBJ2-3; maybe TRBD1 (6 bases). Trimming removed 7 bases at V and 0 bases at J, with 14 bases between. This CDR3 spans 15 amino acids. Germline V gene data show CDR1 as LNHDA and CDR2 as SQIVND (reference sequence). The CDR3 is CASTRRGSSTDTQYF. The CDR3, as DNA: TGTGCCAGTACCCGCAGGGGAAGTAGCACAGATACGCAGTATTTT.

DNA for the CDR3: TGTGCCAGTAGTATCTCTAACAAATGGAGAGAAGCTTTCTTT. Its translation: CASSISNKWREAFF. This rearrangement joins TRBV19 to TRBJ1-1; D gene unclear. Germline V gene lookup returns CDR1 LNHDA and CDR2 SQIVND (reference sequence). Trimming left V 3 bases short and J 8 bases short, with 16 bases between. The CDR3 is made up of 14 amino acids.

This chain joins TRBV11-2 and TRBJ2-3; TRBD1 is a possible D gene (5 bases). CDR1 is SGHAT and CDR2 is FQNNGV in the germline V gene. V gave up 3 bases and J gave up 4 bases, with 11 bases separating them. The CDR3 is made up of 14 amino acids. The CDR3 nucleotides are TGTGCCAGCAGCTTCAGGGCAGGAGCAGATACGCAGTATTTT. This translates into CASSFRAGADTQYF.